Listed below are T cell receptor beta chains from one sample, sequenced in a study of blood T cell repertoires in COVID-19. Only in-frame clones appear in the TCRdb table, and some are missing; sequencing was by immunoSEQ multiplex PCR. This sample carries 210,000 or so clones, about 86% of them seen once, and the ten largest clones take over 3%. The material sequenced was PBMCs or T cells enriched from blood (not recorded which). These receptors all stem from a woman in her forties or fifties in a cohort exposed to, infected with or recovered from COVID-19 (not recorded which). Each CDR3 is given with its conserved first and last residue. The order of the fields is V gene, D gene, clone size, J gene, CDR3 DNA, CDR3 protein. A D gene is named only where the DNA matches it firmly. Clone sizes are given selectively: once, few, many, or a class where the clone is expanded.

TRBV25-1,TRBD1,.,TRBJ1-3,TGTGCCAGCAGTGACCCCGGGACAGGAGGAAACACCATATATTTT,CASSDPGTGGNTIYF
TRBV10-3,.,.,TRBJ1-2,TGTGCCATCAGTGGGAAGGGGGCTAACTATGGCTACACCTTC,CAISGKGANYGYTF
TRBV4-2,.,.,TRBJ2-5,TGTGCCAGCAGCCAAGAACGGGGTGAGACCCAGTACTTC,CASSQERGETQYF
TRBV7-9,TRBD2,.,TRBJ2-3,TGTGCCAGCAGCTTAGCGATTCTAGCGGGGGGGTACACAGATACGCAGTATTTT,CASSLAILAGGYTDTQYF
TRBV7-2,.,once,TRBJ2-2,TGTGCCAGCAGCCTAAACACCGGGGAGCTGTTTTTT,CASSLNTGELFF
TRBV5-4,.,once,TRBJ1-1,TGTGCCAGCAGCACCTCAGGGTCTGAAGCTTTCTTT,CASSTSGSEAFF
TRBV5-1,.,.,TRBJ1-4,TGCGCCAGCAGCTTGGTTCCGGGGAATATAGATGAAAAACTGTTTTTT,CASSLVPGNIDEKLFF
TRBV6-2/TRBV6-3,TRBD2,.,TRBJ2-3,TGTGCCAGCAGCCCCGGACTAGCGGGTAGCGATACGCAGTATTTT,CASSPGLAGSDTQYF
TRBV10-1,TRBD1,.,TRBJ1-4,TGCGCCAGCAGTGAACTATCCCGGGACAGTTGGCCCCAACTACCTGAAAAACTGTTTTTT,CASSELSRDSWPQLPEKLFF
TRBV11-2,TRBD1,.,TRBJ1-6,TGTGCCAGCAGCCTGGGGGACAGGGGGCTGTCACCCCTCCACTTT,CASSLGDRGLSPLHF
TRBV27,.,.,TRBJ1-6,TGTGCCAGCAGAAAGAACAGGAGCTCCTATAATTCACCCCTCCACTTT,CASRKNRSSYNSPLHF
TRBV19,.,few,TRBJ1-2,TGTGCCAGTAGTATATCGGTCGCGGGAGGCTACACCTTC,CASSISVAGGYTF
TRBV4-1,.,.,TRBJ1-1,TGCGCCAGCAGCCACCTTTCGAGGGAAATGGGCGCTGAAGCTTTCTTT,CASSHLSREMGAEAFF
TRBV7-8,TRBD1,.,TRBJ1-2,TGTGCCAGCAGCCCGACAGGGGACAACTATGGCTACACCTTC,CASSPTGDNYGYTF
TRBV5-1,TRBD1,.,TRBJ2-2,TGCGCCAGCAGCTTGGACAGGGGGTACACCGGGGAGCTGTTTTTT,CASSLDRGYTGELFF
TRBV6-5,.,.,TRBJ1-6,TGTGCCAGCCAGGACACCCTTAATTCACCCCTCCACTTT,CASQDTLNSPLHF
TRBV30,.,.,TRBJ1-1,TGTGCCTGGAGTCGGGGACTTTCTGAAGCTTTCTTT,CAWSRGLSEAFF
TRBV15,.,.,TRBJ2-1,TGTGCCACCAGCATAGACGGAGGGATGATTTTTGAGCAGTTCTTC,CATSIDGGMIFEQFF
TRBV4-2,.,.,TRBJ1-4,TGTGCCAGCAGCCACCCCCGTGTGGGGGCGGGCGGAGAAAAACTGTTTTTT,CASSHPRVGAGGEKLFF
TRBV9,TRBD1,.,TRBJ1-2,TGTGCCAGCAGCGTAGAGGCCGCCGGGACAGGGGGGTACTACACCTTC,CASSVEAAGTGGYYTF
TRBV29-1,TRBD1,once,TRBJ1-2,TGCAGCGTTGGGGCCGGGACAGGGGTCTATGGCTACACCTTC,CSVGAGTGVYGYTF
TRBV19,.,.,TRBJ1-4,TGTGCCAGTAGTATAATGGGGACTGAGAATGAAAAACTGTTTTTT,CASSIMGTENEKLFF
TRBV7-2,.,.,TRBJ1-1,TGTGCCAGCAGCCACGGGATGAACACTGAAGCTTTCTTT,CASSHGMNTEAFF
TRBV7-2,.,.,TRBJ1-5,TGTGCCAGCAGCTTAGATATCGGGAGGCCTCTGCCCCAGCATTTT,CASSLDIGRPLPQHF
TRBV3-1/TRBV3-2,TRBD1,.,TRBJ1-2,TGTGCCAGCAGCCAAGATCCACGACAGGGCATGATCTATGGCTACACCTTC,CASSQDPRQGMIYGYTF
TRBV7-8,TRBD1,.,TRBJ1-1,TGTGCCAGCAGCGGCCCGGGACAGGGGGTTGAAGCTTTCTTT,CASSGPGQGVEAFF
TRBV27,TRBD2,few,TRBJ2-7,TGTGCCAGCAGTTCCCCCGGACTAGCGGGGCCGTTGTACGAGCAGTACTTC,CASSSPGLAGPLYEQYF
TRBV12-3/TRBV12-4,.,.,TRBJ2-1,TGTGCCAGCAGGCCGAGGTGGGTCAATGAGCAGTTCTTC,CASRPRWVNEQFF
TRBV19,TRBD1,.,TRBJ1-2,TGTGCCAGTAGTAGTCAGGGGGCGCGAGATGGCTACACCTTC,CASSSQGARDGYTF
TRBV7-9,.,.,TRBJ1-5,TGTGCCAGCAGCTTAGAGGGGTTTGATAATCAGCCCCAGCATTTT,CASSLEGFDNQPQHF
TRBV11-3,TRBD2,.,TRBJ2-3,TGTGCCAGCAGCACTGGACTAGCGGGGACCACAGATACGCAGTATTTT,CASSTGLAGTTDTQYF
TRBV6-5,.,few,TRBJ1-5,TGTGCCAGCAGTCCGACAGTGAATCAGCCCCAGCATTTT,CASSPTVNQPQHF
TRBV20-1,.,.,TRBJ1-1,TGCAGTGCTACGGTGAACACTGAAGCTTTCTTT,CSATVNTEAFF
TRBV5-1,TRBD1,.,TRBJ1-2,TGCGCCAGCAGTAAAGGGACAGCCCAGGGGTACTATGGCTACACCTTC,CASSKGTAQGYYGYTF
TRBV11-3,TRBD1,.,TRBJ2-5,TGTGCCAGCAGAAGGACAGGTCAAGAGACCCAGTACTTC,CASRRTGQETQYF
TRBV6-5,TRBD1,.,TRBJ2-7,TGTGCCAGCAGTTACAAGAGACCGGGACAGGGCAACGAGCAGTACTTC,CASSYKRPGQGNEQYF
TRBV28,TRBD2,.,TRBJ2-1,TGTGCCAGCAGTCCCCCCGCTAGCGGGGGGCCTGATGAGCAGTTCTTC,CASSPPASGGPDEQFF
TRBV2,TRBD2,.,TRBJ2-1,TGTGCCAGCAGTGAGGGGGGGGTGAAATACAATGAGCAGTTCTTC,CASSEGGVKYNEQFF
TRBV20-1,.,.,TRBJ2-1,TGCAGTGCTAGTGATAGGTCAAGGGGCAATGAGCAGTTCTTC,CSASDRSRGNEQFF
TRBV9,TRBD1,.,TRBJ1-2,TGTGCCAGCAGCGGACCAGGGGGCGAGGACTATGGCTACACCTTC,CASSGPGGEDYGYTF
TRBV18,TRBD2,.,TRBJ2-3,TGTGCCAGCTCACCACTAGCGGGGGGGACAGATACGCAGTATTTT,CASSPLAGGTDTQYF
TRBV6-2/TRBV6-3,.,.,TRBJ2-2,TGTGCCAGCAGTAACACGAACACCGGGGAGCTGTTTTTT,CASSNTNTGELFF
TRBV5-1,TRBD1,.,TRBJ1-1,TGCGCCAGCAGCCATGGGACAGGAATGAACACTGAAGCTTTCTTT,CASSHGTGMNTEAFF
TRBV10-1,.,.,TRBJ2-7,TGCGCCAGCAATTCGGACAGATCCTACGAGCAGTACTTC,CASNSDRSYEQYF
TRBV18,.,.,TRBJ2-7,TGTGCCAGCTCACCAGCCCAGGGATACGAGCAGTACTTC,CASSPAQGYEQYF
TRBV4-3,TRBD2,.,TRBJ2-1,TGCGCCAGCAGCCAACTAACAGGCGGGGGGGTCCACAATGAGCAGTTCTTC,CASSQLTGGGVHNEQFF
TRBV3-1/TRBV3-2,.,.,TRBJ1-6,TGTGCCAGCAGCCAAGGTAATCCCAGGGCGGGGTATTCACCCCTCCACTTT,CASSQGNPRAGYSPLHF